The sample holds a few counts of the clone carrying this T cell receptor (beta chain). TCRdb analysed the 5' RACE reads with MiXCR anew, one entry per CDR3 protein. The sample records over 45,000 distinct CDR3 sequences, roughly 6.9% being singletons. The CDR3 is 17 amino acids. The trim removed 0 bases at V and 7 bases at J, leaving 11 bases unmatched. CDR1 MGHRA and CDR2 YSYEKL come from the germline V gene. This sample is drawn from a study of T cells after yellow fever vaccination. The chain combines TRBV4-1 with TRBJ1-1, with TRBD1 matching 10 bases. The TCR was taken from a young man who received the YFV17D yellow fever vaccine. This specimen consisted of CD8+ T cells sorted from PBMCs, obtained on the day of the first yellow fever vaccination. The CDR3 DNA sequence: TGCGCCAGCAGCCAAGACTCTGGGGGACAGGGGTGGGGTGAAGCTTTCTTT. Its translation is CASSQDSGGQGWGEAFF.